This T cell receptor beta chain was captured by sequencing in a study of blood T cell repertoires in COVID-19. At the level of the study: Italy, Spain and the United States were the sources of the convalescent and acute COVID-19 samples. Nucleic acid was either cDNA or gDNA, and it came from T cells, B-cell-depleted T cells, or PBMCs.

The CDR3 sequence is 12 residues long. Trimming pared 1 base from V and 5 bases from J, leaving 5 bases between. Germline CDR1 reads SGHTA; CDR2 reads FQGNSA. Per the original data handling: How many nucleated cells were present was estimated from reference gene primer amplification. This table comes from immunoSEQ multiplex PCR, and its TCRdb copy is limited to in-frame clones, with some not included. V, J and clone size are taken as reported in that table, and D and trimming were inferred from the DNA itself. This table holds about 200,000 clones, about four fifths found once. V is TRBV7-2 and J is TRBJ2-5; D gene ambiguous. The TCR sequence derives from a woman aged 45 to 65 with active or convalescent COVID-19. Sequencing was performed on peripheral blood. CDR3 loop: CASSLGIETQYF. The CDR3 DNA sequence: TGTGCCAGCAGCTTAGGTATCGAGACCCAGTACTTC.